This paragraph covers one T cell receptor beta chain sequence. Its specificity is unknown. Naive and memory CD4+ T cells came from enriched cryopreserved PBMCs. Naive or memory CD4+ cells were cultured 1:1 with T cell-depleted PBMCs plus CEF. The data derive from a study of CD4 T cells in relation to SARS-CoV-2 and coronaviruses. Overall study: Convalescent patients had median age roughly 38 years, range about 20 to 80. Whole-study findings and limits: In about 65% of donors, memory CD4+ clonotypes crossrecognized SARS-CoV-2 and at least one common cold coronavirus spike.

Clones were sequenced by immunoSEQ multiplex PCR, and TCRdb holds only the in-frame ones, with some missing. Among about 36,000 clones listed, about three quarters were seen once. CDR1 is SNHLY and CDR2 is FYNNEI in the germline V gene. This CDR3 is 13 amino acids long. Trimming removed 7 bases at V and 3 bases at J, with 10 bases between. The chain joins TRBV2 to TRBJ2-1; D gene uncertain. The material sequenced was memory CD4+ T cells from PBMCs, cultured in vitro. The clonotype was recovered from an adult with COVID-19. The CDR3 protein is CASTLVDYNEQFF. The CDR3, as DNA: TGTGCCAGCACGTTGGTCGACTACAATGAGCAGTTCTTC.